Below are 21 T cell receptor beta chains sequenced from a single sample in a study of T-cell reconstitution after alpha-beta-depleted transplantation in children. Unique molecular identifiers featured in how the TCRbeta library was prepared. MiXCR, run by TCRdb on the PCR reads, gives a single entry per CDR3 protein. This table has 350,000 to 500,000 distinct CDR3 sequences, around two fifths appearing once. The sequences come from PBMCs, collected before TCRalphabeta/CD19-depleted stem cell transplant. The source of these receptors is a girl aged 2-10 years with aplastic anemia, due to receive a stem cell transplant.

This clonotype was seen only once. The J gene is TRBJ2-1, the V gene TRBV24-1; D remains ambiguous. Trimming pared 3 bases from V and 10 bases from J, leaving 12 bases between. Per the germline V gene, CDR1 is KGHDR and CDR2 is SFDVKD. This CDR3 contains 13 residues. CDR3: CATSDVARTEQFF. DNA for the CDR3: TGTGCCACCAGTGATGTCGCGCGGACGGAGCAGTTCTTC.

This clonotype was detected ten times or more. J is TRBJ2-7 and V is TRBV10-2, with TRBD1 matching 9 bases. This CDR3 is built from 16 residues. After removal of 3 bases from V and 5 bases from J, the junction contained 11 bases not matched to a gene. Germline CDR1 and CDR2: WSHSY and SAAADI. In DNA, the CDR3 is TGCGCCAGCAGTGAAGTCCCCGGGACAGGGTATCACGAGCAGTACTTC. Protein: CASSEVPGTGYHEQYF.

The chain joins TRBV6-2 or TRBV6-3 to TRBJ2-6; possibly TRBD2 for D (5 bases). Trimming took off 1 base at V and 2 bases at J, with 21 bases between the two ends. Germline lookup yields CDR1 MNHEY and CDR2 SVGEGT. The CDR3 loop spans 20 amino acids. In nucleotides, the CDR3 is TGTGCCAGCAGTTACTTGATGACCAATGGGCGGGCTGCTGGGGCCAACGTCCTGACTTTC. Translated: CASSYLMTNGRAAGANVLTF.

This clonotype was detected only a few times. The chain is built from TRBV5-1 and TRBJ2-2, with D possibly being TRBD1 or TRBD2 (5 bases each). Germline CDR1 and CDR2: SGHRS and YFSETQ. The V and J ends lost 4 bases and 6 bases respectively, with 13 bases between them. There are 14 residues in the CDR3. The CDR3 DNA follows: TGCGCCAGCAGCCAAGGTGGGGGATCCGGGGAGCTGTTTTTT. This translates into CASSQGGGSGELFF.

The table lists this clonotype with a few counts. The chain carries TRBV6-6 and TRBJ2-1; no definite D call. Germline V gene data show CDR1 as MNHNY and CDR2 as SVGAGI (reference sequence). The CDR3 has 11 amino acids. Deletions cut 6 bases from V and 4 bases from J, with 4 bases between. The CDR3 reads CASRLYNEQFF. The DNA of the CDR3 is TGTGCCAGCAGGCTTTACAATGAGCAGTTCTTC.

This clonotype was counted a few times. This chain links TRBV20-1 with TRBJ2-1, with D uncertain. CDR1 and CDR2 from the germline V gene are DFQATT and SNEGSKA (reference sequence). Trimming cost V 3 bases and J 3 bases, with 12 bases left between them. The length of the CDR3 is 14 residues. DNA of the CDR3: TGCAGTGCTAGGTACGGGTCAATCTACAATGAGCAGTTCTTC. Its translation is CSARYGSIYNEQFF.

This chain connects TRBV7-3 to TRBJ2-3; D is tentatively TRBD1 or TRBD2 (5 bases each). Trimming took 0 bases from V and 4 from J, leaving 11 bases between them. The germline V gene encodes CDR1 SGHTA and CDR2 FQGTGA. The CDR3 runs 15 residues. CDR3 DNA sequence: TGTGCCAGCAGCTTAACGGGGCAGAGGGCAGATACGCAGTATTTT. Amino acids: CASSLTGQRADTQYF. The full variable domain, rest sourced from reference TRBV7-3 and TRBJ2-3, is GAGVSQTPSNKVTEKGKYVELRCDPISGHTALYWYRQSLGQGPEFLIYFQGTGAADDSGLPNDRFFAVRPEGSVSTLKIQRTERGDSAVYLCASSLTGQRADTQYFGPGTRLTVL.

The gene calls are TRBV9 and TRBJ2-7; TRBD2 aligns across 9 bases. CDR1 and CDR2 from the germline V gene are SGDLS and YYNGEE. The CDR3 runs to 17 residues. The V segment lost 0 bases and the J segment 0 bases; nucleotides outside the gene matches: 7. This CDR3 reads CASSVESSGDSSYEQYF. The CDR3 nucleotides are TGTGCCAGCAGCGTAGAGTCTAGCGGGGATAGCTCCTACGAGCAGTACTTC.

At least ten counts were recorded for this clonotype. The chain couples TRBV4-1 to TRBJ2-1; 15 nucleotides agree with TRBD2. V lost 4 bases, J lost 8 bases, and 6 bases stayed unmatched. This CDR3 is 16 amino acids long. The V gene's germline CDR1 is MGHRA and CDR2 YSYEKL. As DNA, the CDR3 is TGCGCCAGCAGCCTCGGGACTAGCGGGAGGTTTGATGAGCAGTTCTTC. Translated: CASSLGTSGRFDEQFF.

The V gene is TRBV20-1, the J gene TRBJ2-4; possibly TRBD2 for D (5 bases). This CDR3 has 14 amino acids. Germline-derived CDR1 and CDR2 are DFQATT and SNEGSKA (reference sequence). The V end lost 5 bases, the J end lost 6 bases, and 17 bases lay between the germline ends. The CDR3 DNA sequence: TGCAGTGCTGCCGGCCCCGGGAAAGGAAACATTCAGTACTTC. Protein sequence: CSAAGPGKGNIQYF.

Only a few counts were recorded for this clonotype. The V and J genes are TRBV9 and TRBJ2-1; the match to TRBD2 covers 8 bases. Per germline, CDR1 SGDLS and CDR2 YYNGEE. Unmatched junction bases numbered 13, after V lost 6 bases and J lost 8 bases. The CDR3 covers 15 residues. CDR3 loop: CASTPGPAGADEQFF. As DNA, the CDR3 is TGTGCCAGCACCCCCGGGCCAGCGGGAGCGGATGAGCAGTTCTTC.

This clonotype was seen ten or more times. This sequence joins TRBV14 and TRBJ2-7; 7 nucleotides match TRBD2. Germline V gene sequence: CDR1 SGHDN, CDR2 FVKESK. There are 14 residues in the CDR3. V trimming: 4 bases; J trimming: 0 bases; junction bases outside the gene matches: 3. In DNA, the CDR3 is TGTGCCAGCAGCCGGACTAGTCTCTCCTACGAGCAGTACTTC. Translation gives CASSRTSLSYEQYF.

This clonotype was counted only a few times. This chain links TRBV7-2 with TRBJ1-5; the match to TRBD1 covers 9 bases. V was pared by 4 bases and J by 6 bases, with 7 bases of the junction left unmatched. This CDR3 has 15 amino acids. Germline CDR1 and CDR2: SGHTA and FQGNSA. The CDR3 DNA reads TGTGCCAGCAGCTCTGCGGACAGGGGAGGTCAGCCCCAGCATTTT. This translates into CASSSADRGGQPQHF.

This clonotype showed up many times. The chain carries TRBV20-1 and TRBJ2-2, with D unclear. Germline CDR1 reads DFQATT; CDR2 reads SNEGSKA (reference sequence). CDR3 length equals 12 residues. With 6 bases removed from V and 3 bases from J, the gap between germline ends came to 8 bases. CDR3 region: CSAGGDTGELFF. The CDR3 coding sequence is TGCAGTGCGGGCGGAGACACCGGGGAGCTGTTTTTT.

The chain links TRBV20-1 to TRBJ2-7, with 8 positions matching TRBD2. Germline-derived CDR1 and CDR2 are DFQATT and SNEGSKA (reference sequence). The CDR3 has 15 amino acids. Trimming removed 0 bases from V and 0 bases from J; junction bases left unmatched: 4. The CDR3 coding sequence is TGCAGTGCTAGAGAGGGCGGGAGGCACTCCTACGAGCAGTACTTC. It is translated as CSAREGGRHSYEQYF.

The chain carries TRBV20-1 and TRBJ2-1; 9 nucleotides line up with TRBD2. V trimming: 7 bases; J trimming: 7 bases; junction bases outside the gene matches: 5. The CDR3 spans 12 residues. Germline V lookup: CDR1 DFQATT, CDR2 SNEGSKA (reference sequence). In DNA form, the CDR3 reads TGCAGTGTCGGTAGCGGGAGTAATGAGCAGTTCTTC. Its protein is CSVGSGSNEQFF.

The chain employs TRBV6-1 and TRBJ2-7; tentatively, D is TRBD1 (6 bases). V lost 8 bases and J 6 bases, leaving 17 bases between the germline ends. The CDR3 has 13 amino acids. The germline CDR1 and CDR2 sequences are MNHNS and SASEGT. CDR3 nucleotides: TGTGCCAGCCGCCCGGGACAACTTACCGAGCAGTACTTC. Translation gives CASRPGQLTEQYF.

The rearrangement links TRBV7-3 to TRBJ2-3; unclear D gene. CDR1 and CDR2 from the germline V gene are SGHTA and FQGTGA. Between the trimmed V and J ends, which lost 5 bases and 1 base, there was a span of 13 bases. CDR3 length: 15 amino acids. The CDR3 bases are TGTGCCAGCAGCCAGAGTTACGAGCGCACAGATACGCAGTATTTT. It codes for CASSQSYERTDTQYF.

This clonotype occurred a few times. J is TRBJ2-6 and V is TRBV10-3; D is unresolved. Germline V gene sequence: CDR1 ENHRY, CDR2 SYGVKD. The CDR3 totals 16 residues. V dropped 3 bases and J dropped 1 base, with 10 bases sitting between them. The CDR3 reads CAISDGRASGANVLTF. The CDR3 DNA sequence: TGTGCCATCAGTGATGGCCGGGCGTCTGGGGCCAACGTCCTGACTTTC.

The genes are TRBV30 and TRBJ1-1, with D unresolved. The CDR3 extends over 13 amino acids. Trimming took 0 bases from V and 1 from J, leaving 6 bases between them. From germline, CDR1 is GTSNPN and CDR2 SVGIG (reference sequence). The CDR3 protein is CAWSVSPNTEAFF. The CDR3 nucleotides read TGTGCCTGGAGTGTATCCCCGAACACTGAAGCTTTCTTT.

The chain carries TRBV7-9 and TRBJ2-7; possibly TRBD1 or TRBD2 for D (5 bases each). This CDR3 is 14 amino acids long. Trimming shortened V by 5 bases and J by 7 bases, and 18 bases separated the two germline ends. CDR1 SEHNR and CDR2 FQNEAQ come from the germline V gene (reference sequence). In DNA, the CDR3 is TGTGCCAGCAGCCCCCCCCGGGACCGCGGGGAGCAGTACTTC. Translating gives CASSPPRDRGEQYF.